A single sample is the source of the 8 T cell receptor beta chains below, sequenced in a study of shared clonotypes between healthy human individuals. The naive CD8 fraction comprised CD45RO-negative cells positively selected for CCR7 and excluded terminally differentiated effector memory CD45RA+ cells. TCRdb keeps only in-frame clones here, not all; method: immunoSEQ multiplex PCR. The sample consists of around 2.1 million clones, 93% of them appearing once. Sequenced material: naive CD8+ T cells from PBMCs. All receptors come from a man younger than 35 in good health. Some clones in this sample may be carry-over from other donors' samples.

J is TRBJ2-7 and V is TRBV5-1; D not resolved. CDR1 SGHRS and CDR2 YFSETQ come from the germline V gene. The CDR3 has 14 residues. V was pared by 4 bases and J by 0 bases, with 11 bases between. The CDR3 sequence is CASSIGYSSYEQYF. For the CDR3, the DNA is TGCGCCAGCAGCATAGGGTACAGCTCCTACGAGCAGTACTTC.

The chain links TRBV25-1 to TRBJ2-2; no firm D call. V was trimmed by 4 bases and J by 0 bases, leaving 18 bases between them. The CDR3 is 18 residues long. Germline loops: CDR1 MGHDK, CDR2 SYGVNS. The CDR3 loop is CASSGSDGVSPNTGELFF. The DNA for the CDR3 is TGTGCCAGCAGTGGGTCGGACGGTGTTAGCCCGAACACCGGGGAGCTGTTTTTT.

CDR3 sequence reads: CASSLGGYGSPLHF. In nucleotides, the CDR3 is TGTGCCAGCAGCTTGGGGGGGTACGGTTCACCCCTCCACTTT. This chain links TRBV5-4 with TRBJ1-6, with D maybe TRBD1 (5 bases). Germline assignment: CDR1 SGHNT and CDR2 YYREEE (reference sequence). The CDR3 covers 14 residues. The V end lost 0 bases, the J end lost 9 bases, and 10 bases lay between the germline ends.

The chain recombines TRBV6-5 with TRBJ1-1; maybe TRBD1 (5 bases). CDR1 and CDR2 (germline): MNHEY, SVGAGI. The V gene lost 6 bases and the J gene lost 5 bases, with 10 bases spanning the gap. The CDR3 spans 12 residues. The CDR3 coding sequence is TGTGCCAGCAGATCGGGGGGTACTGAAGCTTTCTTT. This gives the protein CASRSGGTEAFF.

The V gene is TRBV4-1, the J gene TRBJ2-1, with 9 bases fitting TRBD2. After removal of 3 bases from V and 7 bases from J, the junction contained 22 bases not matched to a gene. The germline V gene encodes CDR1 MGHRA and CDR2 YSYEKL. The CDR3 sequence is 20 residues long. CDR3 in amino acids: CASSQEWEASGVGWDNEQFF. The DNA of the CDR3 is TGCGCCAGCAGCCAGGAGTGGGAGGCTAGCGGGGTAGGATGGGATAATGAGCAGTTCTTC.

V and J are TRBV5-1 and TRBJ2-1; possibly TRBD1 for D (5 bases). The CDR3 sequence is 15 residues long. V lost 4 bases and J 3 bases, leaving 14 bases between the germline ends. Germline CDR1 reads SGHRS; CDR2 reads YFSETQ. The CDR3 loop is CASSASVGLYNEQFF. CDR3 coding DNA: TGCGCCAGCAGCGCGTCTGTGGGGCTCTACAATGAGCAGTTCTTC.

This chain joins TRBV15 and TRBJ2-1, with 7 bases lining up with TRBD2. CDR1 and CDR2 (germline): LNHNV, YYDKDF (reference sequence). V lost 8 bases and J lost 5; bases outside the gene matches: 12. This CDR3 is built from 15 residues. The CDR3 reads CATAYGGGIHNEQFF. For the CDR3, the DNA is TGTGCCACCGCTTACGGGGGAGGGATACACAATGAGCAGTTCTTC.

This clone occurred once. The chain joins TRBV7-9 to TRBJ2-7; D possibly matches TRBD1 or TRBD2 (5 bases each). CDR1 and CDR2 (germline): SEHNR, FQNEAQ (reference sequence). CDR3 size: 16 residues. The germline V and J ends were trimmed by 8 bases and 2 bases, with 22 bases remaining between them. The CDR3 DNA sequence: TGTGCCAGCGCCTTGGGACGGGAACCCAAACCCTACGAGCAGTACTTC. Protein product: CASALGREPKPYEQYF.